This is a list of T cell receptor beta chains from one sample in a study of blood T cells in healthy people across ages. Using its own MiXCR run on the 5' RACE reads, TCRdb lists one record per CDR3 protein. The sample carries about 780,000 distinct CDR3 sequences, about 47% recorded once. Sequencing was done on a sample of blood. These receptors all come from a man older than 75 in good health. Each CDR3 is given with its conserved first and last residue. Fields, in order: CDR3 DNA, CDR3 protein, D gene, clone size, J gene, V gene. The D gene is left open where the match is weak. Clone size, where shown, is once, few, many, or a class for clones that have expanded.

TGTGCCAGCAGCCGACTACAGACAGCTAACTATGGCTACACCTTC CASSRLQTANYGYTF . . TRBJ1-2 TRBV14
TGTGCCAGCAGCCCCCAGGGCTCAAGCTCCTACAATGAGCAGTTCTTC CASSPQGSSSYNEQFF . . TRBJ2-1 TRBV7-3
TGTGCCAGCAGCTTAGGCAGGATTCCTGATCAGCCCCAGCATTTT CASSLGRIPDQPQHF . . TRBJ1-5 TRBV7-3
TGCAGTGCTAGAGATCCCGGGACAGGCCCCAACGAGCAGTACTTC CSARDPGTGPNEQYF TRBD1 . TRBJ2-7 TRBV20-1
TGCAGCGCAAACAGGGGCATCACTGAAGCTTTCTTT CSANRGITEAFF TRBD1 . TRBJ1-1 TRBV29-1
TGTGCCAGCAGTTACGAACAGGGGATGAACACTGAAGCTTTCTTT CASSYEQGMNTEAFF TRBD1 . TRBJ1-1 TRBV6-6
TGTGCCAGCAGTTCGGAACTAGCACAGAACACCGGGGAGCTGTTTTTT CASSSELAQNTGELFF . . TRBJ2-2 TRBV6-5
TGTGCCAGCAGCTTAGGAGGGGGCCACGGGGAGCTGTTTTTT CASSLGGGHGELFF TRBD1 . TRBJ2-2 TRBV7-6
TGTGCCAGCAAGTCTAGCGGTCTCTCCTACGAGCAGTACTTC CASKSSGLSYEQYF TRBD2 . TRBJ2-7 TRBV6-1
TGTGCCACCCAGACGAGGGAGGGGCTTGGATACGAGCAGTACTTC CATQTREGLGYEQYF TRBD2 many TRBJ2-7 TRBV10-3
TGTGCAAGCAGTCCCCTTGCGGAGCGTTTAGCGGGAGGACCTTACAATGAGCAGTTCTTC CASSPLAERLAGGPYNEQFF TRBD2 . TRBJ2-1 TRBV11-2
TGTGCCAGCAGCCGGGACCGCCACGAGCAGTACTTC CASSRDRHEQYF . many TRBJ2-7 TRBV7-2
TGTGCCAGCAGTTACCGTATGCCGACGGCTAGCGGGAGAGGAGGAGCCAAAAACATTCAGTACTTC CASSYRMPTASGRGGAKNIQYF TRBD2 few TRBJ2-4 TRBV6-5
TGTGCCAGCAGTTTAGCGGACAGGGTATACAATGAGCAGTTCTTC CASSLADRVYNEQFF TRBD1 . TRBJ2-1 TRBV12-3/TRBV12-4
TGTGCCAGCGCACGGACAGCGAACAACAATGAGCAGTACTTC CASARTANNNEQYF . . TRBJ2-7 TRBV2
TGTGCCAGCAGCTCGACAGGGTCTGAAGCTTTCTTT CASSSTGSEAFF TRBD1 . TRBJ1-1 TRBV7-8
TGTGCCAGCAGGGACCAGGGTGTTCCCTACGAGCAGTACTTC CASRDQGVPYEQYF . . TRBJ2-7 TRBV6-6
TGTGCCAGCTCACCACTAACTAGCGGGTACCAAGAGACCCAGTACTTC CASSPLTSGYQETQYF TRBD2 few TRBJ2-5 TRBV18
TGTGCCAGCAGTCTTTCCTCCGCTATGGGACTCCGCGGTTCCTACTACGAGCAGTACTTC CASSLSSAMGLRGSYYEQYF . few TRBJ2-7 TRBV2
TGCAGTGCTAGATCCGGGACTAGCGGCAATGAGCAGTTCTTC CSARSGTSGNEQFF TRBD2 many TRBJ2-1 TRBV20-1
TGTGCCAGCAGGCCTACATCCGTAGTAGGTCAGCCCCAGCATTTT CASRPTSVVGQPQHF . . TRBJ1-5 TRBV27
TGTGCCAGCAGTTACGTGCAGGGCTGGAATGGGCAGTTCTTC CASSYVQGWNGQFF . . TRBJ2-1 TRBV6-6
TGCGCCAGCAGCTTTTCGGACAGGAACACTGAAGCTTTCTTT CASSFSDRNTEAFF . . TRBJ1-1 TRBV5-1
TGTGCCAGCTCACCCGAAGCAGACCAGCCCCAGCATTTT CASSPEADQPQHF . . TRBJ1-5 TRBV18
TGTGCCAGCAGTGCACCCCGGGACTACGGCAATGAGCAGTTCTTC CASSAPRDYGNEQFF TRBD2 few TRBJ2-1 TRBV6-5
TGTGCCAGCAGTCGATTCGGACAGAACTACAATGAGCAGTTCTTC CASSRFGQNYNEQFF . . TRBJ2-1 TRBV27
TGTGCCAGCCGGGGACTAGTCGAGCGGTACTTC CASRGLVERYF TRBD2 once TRBJ2-5 TRBV6-5
TGTGCCAGCAGCTTACCCACTAGAGATACGCAGTATTTT CASSLPTRDTQYF . few TRBJ2-3 TRBV7-2
TGCGCCAGCAGCGCCGGACAGGGTGAAGATACGCAGTATTTT CASSAGQGEDTQYF TRBD1 . TRBJ2-3 TRBV4-3
TGTGCCAGCAGCCAAGATTTTGGGCGGGATAATGAAAAACTGTTTTTT CASSQDFGRDNEKLFF . . TRBJ1-4 TRBV4-2
TGTGCCAGCAGCGGTTGGGACATTCAGTACTTC CASSGWDIQYF . many TRBJ2-4 TRBV7-2
TGTGTCACCAGTGATTTCGCAGGAGTTTACAATGAGCAGTTCTTC CVTSDFAGVYNEQFF . . TRBJ2-1 TRBV24-1
TGTGCCAGCAGTTACCGGTTAGAGGGGGAGACCCAGTACTTC CASSYRLEGETQYF . . TRBJ2-5 TRBV6-6
TGCAGCGTACAGACAGGACACACCGGGGAGCTGTTTTTT CSVQTGHTGELFF . . TRBJ2-2 TRBV29-1
TGCGCCAGCAGCTTATCGCAAGCCGTTCAGGATGAAAAACTGTTTTTT CASSLSQAVQDEKLFF . few TRBJ1-4 TRBV5-1
TGTGCCAGCAGCCGACTGGGTAGCACAGATACGCAGTATTTT CASSRLGSTDTQYF . . TRBJ2-3 TRBV12-3/TRBV12-4
TGTGCCAGCTCCGAACAGCACCTCTACAATGAGCAGTACTTC CASSEQHLYNEQYF . few TRBJ2-7 TRBV14
TGCAGTGCCTCAGTTCCCGGGTCCTACAATGAGCAGTTCTTC CSASVPGSYNEQFF . many TRBJ2-1 TRBV20-1
TGTGCCAGCAGCCTAACCCCACTAGCGGGGTACTCTGGGGCCAACGTCCTGACTTTC CASSLTPLAGYSGANVLTF TRBD2 few TRBJ2-6 TRBV9
TGCAGTGCTTATGGACCCCACGGAGCTTTCTTT CSAYGPHGAFF . . TRBJ1-1 TRBV20-1
TGTGCCACCAGTGATTTAGACAGCTACGAGCAGTACTTC CATSDLDSYEQYF . . TRBJ2-7 TRBV24-1
TGTGCCAGCAGCCCTAGCTTTGGCACAGATACGCAGTATTTT CASSPSFGTDTQYF . few TRBJ2-3 TRBV12-3/TRBV12-4
TGTGCCCCCCGGAACACCGACTCTAATGAAAAACTGTTTTTT CAPRNTDSNEKLFF . . TRBJ1-4 TRBV28
TGTGCCAGCAGCTTGAACCGACAGGGAACAGATACGCAGTATTTT CASSLNRQGTDTQYF TRBD1 many TRBJ2-3 TRBV7-2
TGTGCCAGCTCACCACGACGAACACTCAATGAGCAGTTCTTC CASSPRRTLNEQFF . . TRBJ2-1 TRBV18
TGTGCCAGCAGCGAAGCTGTGGGAACCTACGAGCAGTACTTC CASSEAVGTYEQYF . few TRBJ2-7 TRBV7-3
TGCAGTGCTAGAGATCTCACGCAGGACATCCTCTACAATGAGCAGTTCTTC CSARDLTQDILYNEQFF . . TRBJ2-1 TRBV20-1
TGTGCCACCACAGAGGGCAGTAGCTCCTACAAGCAGTACTTC CATTEGSSSYKQYF . . TRBJ2-7 TRBV6-1
TGTGCCAGCAGTGAGGGGACTAGCACCGACAATGAGCAGTTCTTC CASSEGTSTDNEQFF TRBD2 few TRBJ2-1 TRBV2
TGTGCCATCAGTGAGCCGAGGACAGGGCAAGAGACCCAGTACTTC CAISEPRTGQETQYF TRBD1 . TRBJ2-5 TRBV10-3
TGTGTCAGCAGCCAAGATACGAGCAATCAGCCCCAGCATTTT CVSSQDTSNQPQHF . . TRBJ1-5 TRBV3-1
TGTGCCAGCAGCTCTTGGGGAGGGGAGGGAAATGAGCAGTACTTC CASSSWGGEGNEQYF TRBD2 . TRBJ2-5 TRBV7-2
TGCAGCGTCGGTACTAGACACAATGAGCAGTTCTTC CSVGTRHNEQFF . many TRBJ2-1 TRBV29-1